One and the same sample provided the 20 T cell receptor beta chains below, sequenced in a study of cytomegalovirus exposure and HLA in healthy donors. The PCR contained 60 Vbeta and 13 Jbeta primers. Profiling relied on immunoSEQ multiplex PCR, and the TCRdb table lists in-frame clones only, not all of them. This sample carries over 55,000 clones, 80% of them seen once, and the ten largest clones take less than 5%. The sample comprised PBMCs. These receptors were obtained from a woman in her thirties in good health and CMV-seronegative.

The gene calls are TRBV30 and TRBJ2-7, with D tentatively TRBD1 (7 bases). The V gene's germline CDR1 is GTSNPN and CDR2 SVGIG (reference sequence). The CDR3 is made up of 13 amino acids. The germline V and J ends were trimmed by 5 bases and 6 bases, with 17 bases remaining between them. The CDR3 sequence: CAWERQGGGEQYF. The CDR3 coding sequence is TGTGCCTGGGAGCGACAGGGAGGCGGCGAGCAGTACTTC.

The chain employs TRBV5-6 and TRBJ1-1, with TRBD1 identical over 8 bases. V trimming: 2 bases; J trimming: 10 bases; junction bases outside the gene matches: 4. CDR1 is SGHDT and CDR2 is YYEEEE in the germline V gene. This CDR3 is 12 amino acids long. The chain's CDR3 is CASSFRTGPAFF. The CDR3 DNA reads TGTGCCAGCAGCTTTAGGACAGGGCCAGCTTTCTTT.

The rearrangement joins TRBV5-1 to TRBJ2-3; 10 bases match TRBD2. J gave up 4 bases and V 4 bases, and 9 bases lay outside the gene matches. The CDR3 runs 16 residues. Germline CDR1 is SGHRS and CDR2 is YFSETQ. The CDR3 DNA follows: TGCGCCAGCAGCCAAGCCAGCGGGGGGGCGGCAGATACGCAGTATTTT. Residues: CASSQASGGAADTQYF.

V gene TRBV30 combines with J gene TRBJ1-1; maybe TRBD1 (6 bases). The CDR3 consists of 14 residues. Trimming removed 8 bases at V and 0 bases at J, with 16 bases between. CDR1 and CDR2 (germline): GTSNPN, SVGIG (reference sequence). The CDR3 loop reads CAQGGGRVNTEAFF. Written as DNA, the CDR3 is TGTGCCCAGGGCGGGGGGCGAGTGAACACTGAAGCTTTCTTT.

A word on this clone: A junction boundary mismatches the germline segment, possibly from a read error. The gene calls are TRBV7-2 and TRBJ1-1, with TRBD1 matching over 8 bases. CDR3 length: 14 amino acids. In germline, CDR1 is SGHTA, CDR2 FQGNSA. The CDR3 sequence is CASRLDRGATEAFF. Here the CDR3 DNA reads TGTGCCAGCAGGTTAGACAGGGGAGCCACTGAAGCTTTCTTT.

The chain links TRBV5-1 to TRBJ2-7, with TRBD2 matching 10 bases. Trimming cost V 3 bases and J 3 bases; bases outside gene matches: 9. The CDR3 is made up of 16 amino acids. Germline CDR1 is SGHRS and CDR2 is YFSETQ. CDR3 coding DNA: TGCGCCAGCAGCTACAGTCTAGCGGGAGTTATCTACGAGCAGTACTTC. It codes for CASSYSLAGVIYEQYF.

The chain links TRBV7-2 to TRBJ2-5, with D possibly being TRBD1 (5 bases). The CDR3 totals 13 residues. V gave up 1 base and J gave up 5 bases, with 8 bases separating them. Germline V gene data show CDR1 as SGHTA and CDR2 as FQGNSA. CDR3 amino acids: CASSLGAGETQYF. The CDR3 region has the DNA TGTGCCAGCAGCTTAGGGGCAGGGGAGACCCAGTACTTC.

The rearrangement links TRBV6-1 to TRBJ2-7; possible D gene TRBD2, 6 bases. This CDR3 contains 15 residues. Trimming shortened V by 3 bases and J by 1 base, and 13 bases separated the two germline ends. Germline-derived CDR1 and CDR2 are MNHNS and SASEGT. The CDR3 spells CASSEGAGSSYEQYF. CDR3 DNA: TGTGCCAGCAGTGAGGGTGCCGGGAGTTCCTACGAGCAGTACTTC.

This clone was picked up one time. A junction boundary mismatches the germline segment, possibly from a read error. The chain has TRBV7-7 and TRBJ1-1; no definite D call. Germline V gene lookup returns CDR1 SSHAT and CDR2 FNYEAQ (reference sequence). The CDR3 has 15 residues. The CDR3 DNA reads TGTGCTAGCAGCTTAGTGCTCTTGGCAGTTACTGAAGCTTTCTTT. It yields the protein CASSLVLLAVTEAFF.

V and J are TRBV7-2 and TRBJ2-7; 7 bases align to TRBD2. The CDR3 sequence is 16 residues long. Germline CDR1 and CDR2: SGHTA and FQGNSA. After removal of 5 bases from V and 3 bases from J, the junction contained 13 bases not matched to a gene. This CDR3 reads CASSRLGGSQDYEQYF. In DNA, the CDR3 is TGTGCCAGCAGCCGTTTGGGGGGGTCGCAGGACTACGAGCAGTACTTC.

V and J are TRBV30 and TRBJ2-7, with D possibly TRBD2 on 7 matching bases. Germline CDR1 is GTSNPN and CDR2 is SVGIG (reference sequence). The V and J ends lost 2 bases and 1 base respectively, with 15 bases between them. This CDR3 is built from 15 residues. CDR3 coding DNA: TGTGCCTGGAGTACGGAGAGGGGGGGGTCCTACGAGCAGTACTTC. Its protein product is CAWSTERGGSYEQYF.

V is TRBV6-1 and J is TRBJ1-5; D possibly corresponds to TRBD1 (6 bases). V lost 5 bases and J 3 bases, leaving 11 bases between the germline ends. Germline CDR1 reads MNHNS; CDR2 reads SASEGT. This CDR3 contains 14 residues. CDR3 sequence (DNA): TGTGCCAGCAGTACGGACAGTAACAATCAGCCCCAGCATTTT. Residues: CASSTDSNNQPQHF.

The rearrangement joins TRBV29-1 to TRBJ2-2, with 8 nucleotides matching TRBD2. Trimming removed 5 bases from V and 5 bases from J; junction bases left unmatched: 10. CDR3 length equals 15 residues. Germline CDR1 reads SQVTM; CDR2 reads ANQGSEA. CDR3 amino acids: CSVRRGGLGTGELFF. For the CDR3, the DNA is TGCAGCGTTCGACGGGGGGGCCTTGGAACCGGGGAGCTGTTTTTT.

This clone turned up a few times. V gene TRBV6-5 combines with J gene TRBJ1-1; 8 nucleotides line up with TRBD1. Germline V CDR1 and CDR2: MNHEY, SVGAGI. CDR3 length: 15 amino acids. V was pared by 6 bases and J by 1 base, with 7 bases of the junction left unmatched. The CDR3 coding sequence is TGTGCCAGCAGATCAGCCGGGACAGGGAACACTGAAGCTTTCTTT. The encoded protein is CASRSAGTGNTEAFF.

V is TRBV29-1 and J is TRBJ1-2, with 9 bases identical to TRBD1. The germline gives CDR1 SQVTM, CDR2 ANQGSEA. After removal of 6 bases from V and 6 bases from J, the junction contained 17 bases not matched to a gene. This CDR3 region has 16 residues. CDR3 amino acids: CSVLLPGQGNLDGYTF. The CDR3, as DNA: TGCAGCGTCTTATTACCGGGACAGGGCAATCTGGATGGCTACACCTTC.

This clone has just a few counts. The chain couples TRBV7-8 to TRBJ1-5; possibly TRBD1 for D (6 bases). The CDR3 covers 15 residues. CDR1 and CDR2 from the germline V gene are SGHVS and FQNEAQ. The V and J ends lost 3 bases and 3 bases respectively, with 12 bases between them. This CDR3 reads CASSFEQGPNQPQHF. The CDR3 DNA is TGTGCCAGCAGCTTTGAGCAGGGGCCCAATCAGCCCCAGCATTTT.

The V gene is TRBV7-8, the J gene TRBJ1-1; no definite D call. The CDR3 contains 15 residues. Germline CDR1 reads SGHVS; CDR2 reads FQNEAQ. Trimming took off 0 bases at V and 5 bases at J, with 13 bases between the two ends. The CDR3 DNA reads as TGTGCCAGCAGCTTAGCGTACGAGGGTTTGACTGAAGCTTTCTTT. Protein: CASSLAYEGLTEAFF.

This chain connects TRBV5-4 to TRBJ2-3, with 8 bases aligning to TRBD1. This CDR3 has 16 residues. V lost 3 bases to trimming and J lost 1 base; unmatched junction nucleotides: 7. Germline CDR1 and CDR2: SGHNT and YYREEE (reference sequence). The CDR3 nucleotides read TGTGCCAGCAGCTCGACAGGGGCTAGAGGCACAGATACGCAGTATTTT. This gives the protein CASSSTGARGTDTQYF. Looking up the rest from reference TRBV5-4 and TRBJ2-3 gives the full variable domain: ETGVTQSPTHLIKTRGQQVTLRCSSQSGHNTVSWYQQALGQGPQFIFQYYREEENGRGNFPPRFSGLQFPNYSSELNVNALELDDSALYLCASSSTGARGTDTQYFGPGTRLTVL.

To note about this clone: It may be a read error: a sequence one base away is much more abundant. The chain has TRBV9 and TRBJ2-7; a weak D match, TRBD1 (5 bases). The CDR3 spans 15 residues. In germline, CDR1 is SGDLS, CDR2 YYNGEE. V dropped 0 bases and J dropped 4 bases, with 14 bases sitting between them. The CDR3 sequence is CASSVGSRAVYEQYF. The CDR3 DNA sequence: TGTGCCAGCAGCGTAGGATCCAGGGCCGTGTACGAGCAGTACTTC. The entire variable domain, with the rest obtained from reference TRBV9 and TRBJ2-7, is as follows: DSGVTQTPKHLITATGQRVTLRCSPRSGDLSVYWYQQSLDQGLQFLIQYYNGEERAKGNILERFSAQQFPDLHSELNLSSLELGDSALYFCASSVGSRAVYEQYFGPGTRLTVT.

In nucleotides, the CDR3 is TGTGCCTGGAGTCTTCAGGGGTACGAGCAGTACTTC. This gives the protein CAWSLQGYEQYF. The genes are TRBV30 and TRBJ2-7, with a possible D match to TRBD1 (6 bases). Germline V lookup: CDR1 GTSNPN, CDR2 SVGIG (reference sequence). The length of the CDR3 is 12 residues. Trimming took 2 bases from V and 4 from J, leaving 9 bases between them.